The 28 T cell receptor beta chains presented below share a single source sample, sequenced in a study of human thymus T cells. Clones were sequenced by immunoSEQ multiplex PCR, and TCRdb holds only the in-frame ones, with some missing. The sample has fewer than 90,000 clones, roughly 96% seen once. During corrective heart surgery, resections were taken, and the thymus tissue came from them. Sequencing was done on a sample of thymus tissue. The origin of the receptors is a boy younger than two with a congenital heart defect but otherwise immunologically healthy.

The J gene is TRBJ2-3, the V gene TRBV5-6, with 8 bases aligning to TRBD2. This CDR3 has 15 residues. Trimming at V came to 4 bases and at J to 5 bases, leaving 9 bases not matched to a gene. Germline V CDR1 and CDR2: SGHDT, YYEEEE. This CDR3 is CASSPGAGVLDTQYF. The CDR3 DNA is TGTGCCAGCAGCCCGGGAGCGGGGGTTTTAGATACGCAGTATTTT. Complete variable domain (other parts from reference TRBV5-6 and TRBJ2-3): DAGVTQSPTHLIKTRGQQVTLRCSPKSGHDTVSWYQQALGQGPQFIFQYYEEEERQRGNFPDRFSGHQFPNYSSELNVNALLLGDSALYLCASSPGAGVLDTQYFGPGTRLTVL.

The rearrangement uses TRBV6-4 and TRBJ2-7; D may be TRBD2 (5 bases). There are 13 residues in the CDR3. V lost 3 bases to trimming and J lost 3 bases, with 9 bases between them. Germline V gives CDR1 MRHNA, CDR2 SNTAGT. CDR3 amino acids: CASSEKLGYEQYF. The CDR3 DNA reads TGTGCCAGCAGTGAGAAACTAGGCTACGAGCAGTACTTC.

The chain uses TRBV7-9 and TRBJ2-7; TRBD2 might be the D (7 bases). Germline CDR1 and CDR2: SEHNR and FQNEAQ (reference sequence). This CDR3 is 18 amino acids long. Deletions cut 5 bases from V and 7 bases from J, with 30 bases between. CDR3 sequence reads: CASSPLQGRGKTVEEQYF. The CDR3 DNA sequence: TGTGCCAGCAGCCCCCTCCAGGGGAGGGGGAAAACAGTTGAGGAGCAGTACTTC.

V gene TRBV11-2 combines with J gene TRBJ1-2; D gene unclear. Germline loops: CDR1 SGHAT, CDR2 FQNNGV. The CDR3 is 13 residues long. V lost 9 bases and J lost 4, with 15 bases in between. CDR3 sequence: CARFPDSPYGYTF. The DNA for the CDR3 is TGTGCCAGATTCCCGGATAGTCCCTATGGCTACACCTTC. The full variable domain, rest sourced from reference TRBV11-2 and TRBJ1-2, is EAGVAQSPRYKIIEKRQSVAFWCNPISGHATLYWYQQILGQGPKLLIQFQNNGVVDDSQLPKDRFSAERLKGVDSTLKIQPAKLEDSAVYLCARFPDSPYGYTFGSGTRLTVV.

The chain recombines TRBV6-1 with TRBJ1-2, with TRBD1 as a possible D gene (5 bases). V lost 1 base to trimming and J lost 8 bases, with 14 bases between them. Germline CDR1 is MNHNS and CDR2 is SASEGT. This CDR3 has 14 amino acids. Here the CDR3 reads CASSEGSLRGGYTF. Written as DNA, the CDR3 is TGTGCCAGCAGTGAAGGCAGCCTTAGGGGAGGCTACACCTTC.

This clone was found a few times. This rearrangement joins TRBV5-4 to TRBJ1-2; D is unresolved. The ends were cut back, 1 base at V and 5 bases at J, with 12 bases in the middle. CDR1 is SGHNT and CDR2 is YYREEE in the germline V gene (reference sequence). The CDR3 has 14 residues. CDR3 sequence: CASSLNVGLYGYTF. DNA for the CDR3: TGTGCCAGCAGCTTGAATGTGGGCCTATATGGCTACACCTTC.

DNA for the CDR3: TGCAGTGCTCGCTACTCGGAGACCCAGTACTTC. As protein: CSARYSETQYF. The V call is TRBV20-1, the J call TRBJ2-5; D is ambiguous. CDR3 length equals 11 residues. Trimming shortened V by 5 bases and J by 5 bases, and 9 bases separated the two germline ends. Germline V gene sequence: CDR1 DFQATT, CDR2 SNEGSKA (reference sequence).

The chain has TRBV4-2 and TRBJ2-2; 8 bases line up with TRBD2. With V trimmed by 1 base and J by 6 bases, 10 bases remained unmatched. Germline CDR1 LGHNA, CDR2 YNFKEQ. The CDR3 spans 17 residues. DNA for the CDR3: TGTGCCAGCAGCCAAGTCCCACTAGCGGCAGAACCCGGGGAGCTGTTTTTT. Protein sequence: CASSQVPLAAEPGELFF.

The chain carries TRBV28 and TRBJ1-2, with D hard to call. CDR1 and CDR2 (germline): MDHEN, SYDVKM. This CDR3 is built from 15 residues. V was shortened by 7 bases and J by 4 bases, with 19 bases between the two germline ends. CDR3 protein: CASTLEGRVFYGYTF. Written as DNA, the CDR3 is TGTGCCAGCACCCTAGAGGGCCGAGTCTTCTATGGCTACACCTTC.

This clone was detected once. The chain has TRBV14 and TRBJ1-2; TRBD1 is a possible D gene (5 bases). V was cut by 4 bases and J by 3 bases, with 15 bases left in between. The CDR3 totals 15 residues. Germline lookup yields CDR1 SGHDN and CDR2 FVKESK. The DNA of the CDR3 is TGTGCCAGCAGCCTAACCGGGACTGTAGACTATGGCTACACCTTC. Amino acids: CASSLTGTVDYGYTF.

The CDR3: CASSSDRFYQPQHF. Written as DNA, the CDR3 is TGTGCCAGCAGTTCGGACAGGTTTTATCAGCCCCAGCATTTT. This chain connects TRBV6-5 to TRBJ1-5, with 7 bases that match TRBD1. Germline V lookup: CDR1 MNHEY, CDR2 SVGAGI. Trimming removed 4 bases from V and 5 bases from J; junction bases left unmatched: 5. The CDR3 contains 14 residues.

This chain uses TRBV30 with TRBJ1-2; D might be TRBD1 (6 bases). Germline V gene lookup returns CDR1 GTSNPN and CDR2 SVGIG (reference sequence). The V and J ends lost 0 bases and 3 bases respectively, with 11 bases between them. The CDR3 has 14 amino acids. Here the CDR3 DNA reads TGTGCCTGGAGTGTACGTGGGGGCGACTATGGCTACACCTTC. Amino acid sequence: CAWSVRGGDYGYTF.

The V gene is TRBV14, the J gene TRBJ2-1; 10 bases are a match to TRBD1. After removal of 4 bases from V and 9 bases from J, the junction contained 12 bases not matched to a gene. Looked up from germline, CDR1 is SGHDN and CDR2 is FVKESK. The CDR3 loop spans 16 amino acids. The chain's CDR3 is CASSLYRDRGRIEQFF. Written as DNA, the CDR3 is TGTGCCAGCAGCCTCTACCGGGACAGGGGTCGTATTGAGCAGTTCTTC.

This chain uses TRBV7-9 with TRBJ1-6, with D perhaps matching TRBD1 (5 bases). The CDR3 sequence is 19 residues long. The V gene's germline CDR1 is SEHNR and CDR2 FQNEAQ (reference sequence). Trimming left V 2 bases short and J 8 bases short, with 25 bases between. CDR3 DNA: TGTGCCAGCAGCTTAATCACACGGTGGGGACCCCGGAGGGATTCACCCCTCCACTTT. Translating it yields CASSLITRWGPRRDSPLHF.

V is TRBV27 and J is TRBJ1-1; tentatively, D is TRBD1 (6 bases). Germline CDR1 reads MNHEY; CDR2 reads SMNVEV (reference sequence). V shed 0 bases and J shed 5 bases, with 13 bases lying between them. The CDR3 covers 15 residues. Written as DNA, the CDR3 is TGTGCCAGCAGTTTATCGGGGGCCCTACTGACTGAAGCTTTCTTT. Protein sequence: CASSLSGALLTEAFF.

The chain uses TRBV14 and TRBJ1-1, with D possibly TRBD1 on 6 matching bases. V shed 7 bases and J shed 4 bases, with 19 bases lying between them. Germline V gene sequence: CDR1 SGHDN, CDR2 FVKESK. This CDR3 contains 15 residues. The CDR3 sequence is CASNVTGRSFTEAFF. CDR3 sequence (DNA): TGTGCCAGCAACGTAACAGGGAGGTCGTTCACTGAAGCTTTCTTT.

This clone was observed a single time. The chain is built from TRBV10-3 and TRBJ2-5; the match to TRBD2 covers 8 bases. The V segment lost 0 bases and the J segment 2 bases; nucleotides outside the gene matches: 8. This CDR3 region has 17 residues. The germline CDR1 and CDR2 sequences are ENHRY and SYGVKD. This CDR3 is CAISESTGGPVQETQYF. DNA for the CDR3: TGTGCCATCAGTGAGTCGACGGGGGGGCCGGTTCAAGAGACCCAGTACTTC.

The V and J genes are TRBV5-5 and TRBJ1-5, with D unclear. The CDR3 contains 13 residues. Deletions cut 2 bases from V and 6 bases from J, with 9 bases between. Germline-derived CDR1 and CDR2 are SGHKS and YYEKEE (reference sequence). The CDR3, as DNA: TGTGCCAGCAGCTTTGGAGAGGGTCAGCCCCAGCATTTT. Protein: CASSFGEGQPQHF.

The chain is built from TRBV19 and TRBJ1-1, with 7 bases aligning to TRBD1. Looked up from germline, CDR1 is LNHDA and CDR2 is SQIVND (reference sequence). This CDR3 has 19 residues. J was trimmed by 5 bases and V by 4 bases; bases with no gene match: 22. CDR3 DNA sequence: TGTGCCAGTAGTACCCGTGAATCGACAGGGCTGAAGAATAAGACTGAAGCTTTCTTT. Amino acids: CASSTRESTGLKNKTEAFF.

The chain employs TRBV28 and TRBJ2-2, with D unclear. This CDR3 has 11 amino acids. CDR1 and CDR2 from the germline V gene are MDHEN and SYDVKM. Trimming removed 6 bases from V and 3 bases from J, with 2 bases in between. The CDR3 DNA follows: TGTGCCAGCAGGGACACCGGGGAGCTGTTTTTT. Translation gives CASRDTGELFF.

This chain connects TRBV7-2 to TRBJ2-7; D uncertain. Trimming took off 5 bases at V and 6 bases at J, with 20 bases between the two ends. Per germline, CDR1 SGHTA and CDR2 FQGNSA. This CDR3 is 15 amino acids long. CDR3 sequence: CASSPRVSPQCEQYF. The DNA of the CDR3 is TGTGCCAGCAGCCCCCGGGTCTCCCCCCAATGCGAGCAGTACTTC.

The rearrangement links TRBV6-5 to TRBJ2-7; tentative D call: TRBD1 (5 bases). V lost 6 bases, J lost 3 bases, and 18 bases lay in between. The CDR3 contains 15 residues. CDR1 MNHEY and CDR2 SVGAGI come from the germline V gene. The CDR3 loop reads CASSKPTGYLYEQYF. CDR3 coding DNA: TGTGCCAGCAGCAAACCAACAGGTTACCTCTACGAGCAGTACTTC.

The rearrangement links TRBV5-6 to TRBJ2-7, with TRBD1 as a possible D gene (5 bases). This CDR3 has 17 amino acids. Trimming removed 0 bases from V and 2 bases from J, with 18 bases in between. Germline V gene sequence: CDR1 SGHDT, CDR2 YYEEEE. The CDR3 here is CASSLDSARGGTYEQYF. The CDR3 DNA sequence: TGTGCCAGCAGCTTGGATTCTGCAAGGGGCGGAACCTACGAGCAGTACTTC.

V usage is TRBV6-5 and J usage is TRBJ1-6; 7 bases align to TRBD1. The V segment lost 6 bases and the J segment 7 bases; nucleotides outside the gene matches: 6. This CDR3 comprises 14 residues. CDR1 is MNHEY, CDR2 SVGAGI, per germline. The CDR3 spells CASSRQGRNSPLHF. DNA of the CDR3: TGTGCCAGCAGCCGACAGGGACGGAATTCACCCCTCCACTTT.

The chain carries TRBV6-5 and TRBJ1-2; D is ambiguous. V gave up 5 bases and J gave up 0 bases, with 7 bases separating them. Per the germline V gene, CDR1 is MNHEY and CDR2 is SVGAGI. This CDR3 region has 13 residues. The CDR3 DNA is TGTGCCAGCAGTCTGGACGCTAACTATGGCTACACCTTC. As protein: CASSLDANYGYTF.

V is TRBV19 and J is TRBJ1-5; TRBD1 matches at 8 bases. V dropped 0 bases and J dropped 12; count of bases not matched to a gene: 4. This CDR3 contains 13 residues. From germline, CDR1 is LNHDA and CDR2 SQIVND (reference sequence). The CDR3 sequence is CASSIDLQGVQHF. Here the CDR3 DNA reads TGTGCCAGTAGTATAGATCTACAGGGGGTCCAGCATTTT.

The chain combines TRBV5-4 with TRBJ2-3; no reliable D call. Germline V gene lookup returns CDR1 SGHNT and CDR2 YYREEE (reference sequence). V was pared by 4 bases and J by 0 bases, with 6 bases between. This CDR3 is 13 amino acids long. CDR3 in amino acids: CASSLHSTDTQYF. In nucleotides, the CDR3 is TGTGCCAGCAGCCTTCACAGCACAGATACGCAGTATTTT.

The J gene is TRBJ1-2, the V gene TRBV6-5, with D perhaps matching TRBD1 (6 bases). V was pared by 2 bases and J by 4 bases, with 8 bases between. Germline CDR1 MNHEY, CDR2 SVGAGI. The CDR3 has 13 residues. The CDR3: CASSYGGGYGYTF. CDR3 sequence (DNA): TGTGCCAGCAGTTACGGGGGCGGCTATGGCTACACCTTC.